Presented here are 31 T cell receptor beta chains from one specimen sequenced in a study of T cell repertoires in cytomegalovirus infection. TCRdb ran MiXCR on the reads and lists one entry per CDR3 protein. The sample contains around 350,000 distinct CDR3 sequences, approximately 18% of which appear only once. The sequencing input was PBMCs. The receptors come from a human donor in good health (CMV status not recorded). Some clones in this sample may be carry-over from other donors' samples.

Only a few counts were recorded for this clonotype. V is TRBV6-6 and J is TRBJ1-1; D uncertain. This CDR3 is 15 amino acids long. The V end lost 8 bases, the J end lost 11 bases, and 27 bases lay between the germline ends. Germline CDR1 is MNHNY and CDR2 is SVGAGI (reference sequence). CDR3 DNA sequence: TGTGCCAGCTCCCTTCTAAGGACGGAAGGGTTGAAGGCTTTCTTT. Translation: CASSLLRTEGLKAFF.

This clonotype was detected only a few times. The chain couples TRBV5-4 to TRBJ1-2; D unresolved. Trimming cost V 4 bases and J 4 bases, with 11 bases left between them. The CDR3 is made up of 13 amino acids. Germline lookup yields CDR1 SGHNT and CDR2 YYREEE (reference sequence). CDR3 sequence reads: CASSPSGRYGYTF. DNA for the CDR3: TGTGCCAGCAGCCCGTCCGGACGCTATGGCTACACCTTC.

The chain has TRBV2 and TRBJ2-3; 7 bases are a match to TRBD1. The V gene's germline CDR1 is SNHLY and CDR2 FYNNEI. The CDR3 totals 13 residues. V gave up 6 bases and J gave up 6 bases; unmatched junction bases: 6. The CDR3 loop reads CASRDSDRDTQYF. The CDR3 nucleotides are TGTGCCAGCAGGGACTCGGACAGGGATACGCAGTATTTT.

This clonotype was found a few times. V is TRBV12-3 or TRBV12-4 and J is TRBJ1-1; no definite D call. This CDR3 is 15 amino acids long. V was pared by 5 bases and J by 7 bases, with 20 bases between. In DNA, the CDR3 is TGTGCCAGCAGTCCGGCGGGAGTTAGAGAGGATGAAGCTTTCTTT. Protein sequence: CASSPAGVREDEAFF.

V and J are TRBV23-1 and TRBJ2-1; the D gene could be TRBD1 or TRBD2 (5 bases each). TRBV23-1 is classed as an ORF, of uncertain function. V lost 10 bases and J 4 bases, leaving 35 bases between the germline ends. The CDR3 spans 20 residues. Written as DNA, the CDR3 is TGCGCCACCCTCAGGCCCTCCTCATGTTGGTGGGTCTGGGGGTACAATGAGCAGTTCTTC. Protein product: CATLRPSSCWWVWGYNEQFF.

This clonotype was picked up a small number of times. The chain joins TRBV20-1 to TRBJ2-1; 16 nucleotides agree with TRBD2. The CDR3 runs to 16 residues. Germline V CDR1 and CDR2: DFQATT, SNEGSKA (reference sequence). V was pared by 3 bases and J by 4 bases, with 3 bases of the junction left unmatched. CDR3 region: CSASPGLAGGYNEQFF. In DNA form, the CDR3 reads TGCAGTGCTAGTCCGGGACTAGCGGGGGGGTACAATGAGCAGTTCTTC.

This chain joins TRBV5-4 and TRBJ2-1; D not certain. The CDR3 extends over 14 amino acids. Trimming left V 0 bases short and J 6 bases short, with 10 bases between. CDR1 is SGHNT, CDR2 YYREEE, per germline (reference sequence). For the CDR3, the DNA is TGTGCCAGCAGCTTGGTTGGTCGGCGCAATGAGCAGTTCTTC. This translates into CASSLVGRRNEQFF.

There are a few counts of this clonotype. The CDR3 reads CASSLVLTGGQYF. DNA for the CDR3: TGTGCCAGCAGTTTAGTCCTGACTGGTGGGCAGTATTTT. The chain joins TRBV12-3 or TRBV12-4 to TRBJ2-3; D not certain. This CDR3 is built from 13 residues. The V and J ends lost 1 base and 11 bases respectively, with 13 bases between them.

This clonotype was counted once. The chain uses TRBV7-2 and TRBJ2-3, with 11 positions matching TRBD2. CDR1 is SGHTA, CDR2 FQGNSA, per germline. The CDR3 consists of 17 residues. With 0 bases clipped from V and 5 bases from J, the junction kept 7 bases outside the gene matches. CDR3 loop: CASSLAVTSGGVDTQYF. CDR3 DNA sequence: TGTGCCAGCAGCTTAGCAGTCACTAGCGGGGGAGTAGATACGCAGTATTTT.

This clonotype was counted many times. This chain joins TRBV7-2 and TRBJ2-7; 10 bases match TRBD2. CDR3 length: 16 amino acids. Germline V gives CDR1 SGHTA, CDR2 FQGNSA. The V gene end was trimmed by 7 bases and the J gene end by 3 bases; junction bases not matched to a gene: 12. The CDR3 DNA reads as TGTGCCAGCACTCATCGAGGACTAGCGGAGATCTACGAGCAGTACTTC. It codes for CASTHRGLAEIYEQYF. Full variable domain (missing parts from reference TRBV7-2 and TRBJ2-7): GAGVSQSPSNKVTEKGKDVELRCDPISGHTALYWYRQSLGQGLEFLIYFQGNSAPDKSGLPSDRFSAERTGGSVSTLTIQRTQQEDSAVYLCASTHRGLAEIYEQYFGPGTRLTVT.

The J gene is TRBJ2-7, the V gene TRBV6-6; TRBD2 matches 7 bases. The CDR3 has 15 residues. CDR1 and CDR2 (germline): MNHNY, SVGAGI (reference sequence). The trim removed 2 bases at V and 3 bases at J, leaving 7 bases unmatched. CDR3 protein: CASSYRSGKGYEQYF. CDR3 bases: TGTGCCAGCAGTTACAGGAGCGGGAAGGGCTACGAGCAGTACTTC.

This clonotype was seen a handful of times. The CDR3 nucleotides are TGTGCCAGCAGCCGAAGTATAGGGGTGGACTATGGCTACACCTTC. This codes for CASSRSIGVDYGYTF. The gene calls are TRBV2 and TRBJ1-2, with D possibly matching TRBD1 (5 bases). V shed 6 bases and J shed 3 bases, with 17 bases lying between them. The CDR3 is made up of 15 amino acids. CDR1 is SNHLY, CDR2 FYNNEI, per germline.

This clonotype was observed many times. J is TRBJ2-3 and V is TRBV7-2, with 9 bases identical to TRBD2. The CDR3 is made up of 16 amino acids. V gave up 1 base and J gave up 5 bases; unmatched junction bases: 7. From germline, CDR1 is SGHTA and CDR2 FQGNSA. Written as DNA, the CDR3 is TGTGCCAGCAGCTTAGGGGGGCGGGAGGGAATAGATACGCAGTATTTT. Translated, it gives CASSLGGREGIDTQYF.

This clonotype was recorded many times. This sequence joins TRBV7-2 and TRBJ2-3, with 10 bases that match TRBD2. The CDR3 spans 16 residues. The germline gives CDR1 SGHTA, CDR2 FQGNSA. V lost 7 bases to trimming and J lost 2 bases; unmatched junction nucleotides: 9. CDR3 residues: CASTLGAGGLTDTQYF. The CDR3 DNA reads as TGTGCCAGCACCCTCGGAGCGGGGGGGCTCACAGATACGCAGTATTTT.

This clonotype was counted between two and nine times. The chain is built from TRBV10-3 and TRBJ2-5; D is perhaps TRBD2 (6 bases). The CDR3 runs 17 residues. Trimming took off 0 bases at V and 4 bases at J, with 18 bases between the two ends. Per the germline V gene, CDR1 is ENHRY and CDR2 is SYGVKD. The CDR3 sequence: CAISESGGKGRGETQYF. The CDR3 DNA is TGTGCCATCAGTGAGTCCGGGGGAAAGGGCAGAGGAGAGACCCAGTACTTC.

With respect to this clonotype: A much bigger clone sits one base away, suggesting this may be a read error. The chain couples TRBV7-8 to TRBJ1-5, with 11 nucleotides matching TRBD1. CDR1 is SGHVS, CDR2 FQNEAQ, per germline. This CDR3 comprises 16 residues. V lost 5 bases and J lost 5; bases outside the gene matches: 8. CDR3 amino acids: CASSTRDRGYYQPQHF. DNA of the CDR3: TGTGCCAGCAGCACCCGGGACAGGGGGTACTATCAGCCCCAGCATTTT.

This clonotype was found many times. Written as DNA, the CDR3 is TGTGCCAGCAGTTTTCTTTCCTTCAACACTGAAGCTTTCTTT. It yields the protein CASSFLSFNTEAFF. The J gene is TRBJ1-1, the V gene TRBV28; D ambiguous. With 3 bases removed from V and 2 bases from J, the gap between germline ends came to 10 bases. Germline-derived CDR1 and CDR2 are MDHEN and SYDVKM. CDR3 length: 14 amino acids.

CDR3 loop: CSAQIGPGAYGYTF. CDR3 nucleotide sequence: TGCAGTGCTCAAATTGGTCCAGGGGCCTATGGCTACACCTTC. The chain recombines TRBV20-1 with TRBJ1-2; D possibly corresponds to TRBD1 (6 bases). The CDR3 has 14 residues. The V gene's germline CDR1 is DFQATT and CDR2 SNEGSKA (reference sequence). V lost 5 bases, J lost 4 bases, and 17 bases lay in between.

The chain links TRBV12-3 or TRBV12-4 to TRBJ2-1; 13 positions agree with TRBD2. Unmatched junction bases numbered 11, after V lost 8 bases and J lost 7 bases. There are 16 residues in the CDR3. In DNA form, the CDR3 reads TGTGCCAGCCGAGGACTAGCGGGAGAGTTTTTGAATGAGCAGTTCTTC. Protein product: CASRGLAGEFLNEQFF.

The rearrangement links TRBV6-2 or TRBV6-3 to TRBJ2-1, with 8 bases lining up with TRBD2. The trim removed 6 bases at V and 8 bases at J, leaving 9 bases unmatched. Per germline, CDR1 MNHEY and CDR2 SVGEGT. The CDR3 sequence is 14 residues long. CDR3 loop: CASRKREKAYEQFF. Here the CDR3 DNA reads TGTGCCAGCAGAAAGCGGGAGAAGGCTTATGAGCAGTTCTTC.

This clonotype came up a few times. The chain links TRBV5-6 to TRBJ2-5; 7 nucleotides match TRBD1. Germline CDR1 and CDR2: SGHDT and YYEEEE. V gave up 3 bases and J gave up 1 base; unmatched junction bases: 0. There are 13 residues in the CDR3. CDR3 DNA: TGTGCCAGCAGCTGGACAGGCCAAGAGACCCAGTACTTC. It encodes CASSWTGQETQYF.

This clonotype appeared many times. The CDR3 protein is CASSLAGRVSNQPQHF. The CDR3 coding sequence is TGTGCCAGCAGCTTAGCGGGCAGGGTTAGCAATCAGCCCCAGCATTTT. This sequence joins TRBV7-2 and TRBJ1-5; D possibly corresponds to TRBD1 (5 bases). The length of the CDR3 is 16 residues. The germline gives CDR1 SGHTA, CDR2 FQGNSA. V lost 0 bases and J 0 bases, leaving 9 bases between the germline ends.

A few counts support this clonotype. The rearrangement links TRBV20-1 to TRBJ1-5, with no clear D. V was pared by 4 bases and J by 0 bases, with 10 bases between. The length of the CDR3 is 14 residues. Germline V gene data show CDR1 as DFQATT and CDR2 as SNEGSKA (reference sequence). In DNA form, the CDR3 reads TGCAGTGCTAAAAGACGTTATAGCAATCAGCCCCAGCATTTT. Residues: CSAKRRYSNQPQHF.

This clonotype was seen many times. This sequence joins TRBV7-8 and TRBJ1-5, with 7 bases aligning to TRBD1. Unmatched junction bases numbered 7, after V lost 5 bases and J lost 3 bases. This CDR3 contains 15 residues. Germline values: CDR1 SGHVS, CDR2 FQNEAQ. CDR3 amino acids: CASSLPGQVNQPQHF. The CDR3 coding sequence is TGTGCCAGCAGCCTCCCCGGACAGGTCAATCAGCCCCAGCATTTT.

This clonotype occurred many times. The J gene is TRBJ2-1, the V gene TRBV7-9, with TRBD1 matching over 7 bases. Germline V gene lookup returns CDR1 SEHNR and CDR2 FQNEAQ (reference sequence). There are 17 residues in the CDR3. The V segment lost 7 bases and the J segment 5 bases; nucleotides outside the gene matches: 17. In DNA form, the CDR3 reads TGTGCCAGCACCCAGCTTGGGGACAGATCATTGGACAATGAGCAGTTCTTC. Amino acids: CASTQLGDRSLDNEQFF.

This clonotype has only a few counts. The genes are TRBV12-3 or TRBV12-4 and TRBJ2-3; 12 bases map to TRBD1. The CDR3 length is 16 residues. V lost 4 bases and J lost 6; bases outside the gene matches: 8. The CDR3 here is CASSSRDRGRWDTQYF. For the CDR3, the DNA is TGTGCCAGCAGTTCTAGGGACAGGGGGCGTTGGGATACGCAGTATTTT.

This clonotype has a count of ten or more. In nucleotides, the CDR3 is TGTGCCAGCAGTGAATTCGGCGGGGGGCCCACCCGGACCGGGGAGCTGTTTTTT. Residues: CASSEFGGGPTRTGELFF. The chain uses TRBV2 and TRBJ2-2, with 8 positions matching TRBD2. The CDR3 is 18 amino acids. CDR1 and CDR2 (germline): SNHLY, FYNNEI. With V trimmed by 2 bases and J by 5 bases, 13 bases remained unmatched. The full variable domain, its missing parts supplied by reference TRBV2 and TRBJ2-2, is EPEVTQTPSHQVTQMGQEVILRCVPISNHLYFYWYRQILGQKVEFLVSFYNNEISEKSEIFDDQFSVERPDGSNFTLKIRSTKLEDSAMYFCASSEFGGGPTRTGELFFGEGSRLTVL.

There are a few counts of this clonotype. The J gene is TRBJ1-6, the V gene TRBV20-1; D call uncertain. This CDR3 is 13 amino acids long. V was pared by 3 bases and J by 5 bases, with 8 bases between. In germline, CDR1 is DFQATT, CDR2 SNEGSKA (reference sequence). The CDR3 DNA is TGCAGTGCTAGGCCCCAGGATAATTCACCCCTCCACTTT. Protein sequence: CSARPQDNSPLHF.

This clonotype was recorded many times. This chain connects TRBV19 to TRBJ2-1, with 13 bases that match TRBD2. The ends lost 2 bases at V and 7 bases at J; junction bases unmatched: 2. The CDR3 contains 15 residues. Germline V lookup: CDR1 LNHDA, CDR2 SQIVND (reference sequence). For the CDR3, the DNA is TGTGCCAGTAGTATAACTAGCGGGAGGGATAATGAGCAGTTCTTC. This gives the protein CASSITSGRDNEQFF.

This clonotype was observed a single time. This chain joins TRBV10-3 and TRBJ2-7; tentatively, D is TRBD1 or TRBD2 (6 bases each). The CDR3 length is 13 residues. In germline, CDR1 is ENHRY, CDR2 SYGVKD. V dropped 4 bases and J dropped 2 bases, with 9 bases sitting between them. The CDR3: CAISGGGPYEQYF. In nucleotides, the CDR3 is TGTGCCATCAGTGGAGGGGGGCCCTACGAGCAGTACTTC.

This clonotype was picked up a small number of times. The rearrangement links TRBV20-1 to TRBJ2-7, with 13 bases fitting TRBD2. Germline V gene lookup returns CDR1 DFQATT and CDR2 SNEGSKA (reference sequence). This CDR3 comprises 16 residues. V dropped 2 bases and J dropped 2; count of bases not matched to a gene: 6. The CDR3 is CSARPKTSGRTYEQYF. In DNA, the CDR3 is TGCAGTGCTAGACCTAAGACTAGCGGGAGGACCTACGAGCAGTACTTC.